The rows below give T cell receptor beta chains drawn from one sample of a study of vaccination and CD4 T cells after COVID-19. These receptors have no identified antigens. Each CDR3 protein is one row after TCRdb ran MiXCR on the PCR reads. The sample includes approximately 9,300 distinct CDR3 sequences, 30% to 40% of them seen just once. The sample was CD4+ T cells from blood, cultured in vitro. The receptors were sampled from a human donor who had recovered from COVID-19. The CDR3 runs from the conserved cysteine through the conserved F or W. Each record gives: J gene, clone size, V gene, D gene, CDR3 protein, CDR3 DNA. The D gene is left open where the match is weak. Rows may omit the clone size; those that give it use once, few, many or a size class.

TRBJ2-2	few	TRBV6-5	TRBD2	CASSYSGGAVFGELFF	TGTGCCAGCAGTTATAGCGGGGGGGCCGTTTTCGGGGAGCTGTTTTTT
TRBJ2-5	-	TRBV20-1	-	CSARVGTETQYF	TGCAGTGCTAGGGTAGGGACGGAGACCCAGTACTTC
TRBJ1-5	-	TRBV12-3/TRBV12-4	-	CASSDSFNQPQHF	TGTGCCAGCAGCGACAGTTTTAATCAGCCCCAGCATTTT
TRBJ2-5	-	TRBV5-1	TRBD1	CASSPGDRGLETQYF	TGCGCCAGCAGCCCCGGTGACAGGGGGCTAGAGACCCAGTACTTC
TRBJ2-7	-	TRBV18	-	CASSPPFPRATYEQYF	TGTGCCAGCTCACCACCGTTCCCGAGAGCCACCTACGAGCAGTACTTC
TRBJ1-1	-	TRBV7-9	-	CASSLAPGEGAFF	TGTGCCAGCAGCTTAGCGCCGGGGGAAGGAGCTTTCTTT
TRBJ1-5	-	TRBV7-9	-	CASSTQDGFNQPQHF	TGTGCCAGCAGCACTCAGGACGGTTTCAATCAGCCCCAGCATTTT
TRBJ2-7	few	TRBV2	-	CASSGRPAYEQYF	TGTGCCAGCAGTGGTAGGCCGGCGTACGAGCAGTACTTC
TRBJ2-5	-	TRBV2	-	CASSGLRGPQDGTQYF	TGTGCCAGCAGTGGACTCCGGGGGCCCCAAGACGGGACCCAGTACTTC
TRBJ2-7	-	TRBV30	TRBD1	CAGGRDRGRYF	TGTGCCGGGGGCCGGGACAGGGGGCGATACTTC
TRBJ2-1	few	TRBV7-8	TRBD2	CASSQRGLAGDNEQFF	TGTGCCAGCAGCCAACGCGGACTAGCGGGGGACAATGAGCAGTTCTTC
TRBJ1-6	-	TRBV5-6	TRBD1	CASSLTGWDSPLHF	TGTGCCAGCAGCCTGACAGGGTGGGATTCACCCCTCCACTTT
TRBJ2-4	-	TRBV4-1	TRBD2	CASNQGKAGAKNIQYF	TGCGCCAGCAACCAAGGCAAAGCGGGGGCCAAAAACATTCAGTACTTC
TRBJ2-2	-	TRBV7-2	-	CASSLVRNTGELFF	TGTGCCAGCAGCTTAGTAAGGAATACCGGGGAGCTGTTTTTT
TRBJ1-2	few	TRBV20-1	-	CSARGGERRGSGYTF	TGCAGTGCTAGAGGTGGAGAACGTAGGGGGAGTGGCTACACCTTC
TRBJ1-2	-	TRBV12-3/TRBV12-4	TRBD1	CASSSRGTGGHGYTF	TGTGCCAGCAGTTCCCGAGGGACAGGGGGTCATGGCTACACCTTC
TRBJ1-2	-	TRBV11-3	-	CASSFTGPTLYGYTF	TGTGCCAGCAGCTTTACGGGACCGACACTCTATGGCTACACCTTC
TRBJ1-5	-	TRBV10-3	-	CAISGGGPDQPQHF	TGTGCCATCAGTGGAGGGGGGCCTGATCAGCCCCAGCATTTT
TRBJ1-3	-	TRBV7-8	-	CASSLAGGGRSGNTIYF	TGTGCCAGCAGCTTAGCCGGGGGCGGACGCTCTGGAAACACCATATATTTT
TRBJ1-1	few	TRBV6-1	-	CAHSSGGKTEAFF	TGTGCTCACTCGTCGGGGGGAAAAACTGAAGCTTTCTTT
TRBJ1-1	-	TRBV18	TRBD1	CASSPNRGHTEAFF	TGTGCCAGCTCGCCAAACAGGGGGCACACTGAAGCTTTCTTT
TRBJ1-3	-	TRBV5-4	-	CASSFLGGNTIYF	TGTGCCAGCAGCTTCCTAGGGGGAAACACCATATATTTT
TRBJ2-2	-	TRBV7-9	-	CASSLESGGELFF	TGTGCCAGCAGCTTAGAAAGCGGGGGGGAGCTGTTTTTT
TRBJ1-3	few	TRBV7-2	TRBD1	CASSLRTGLSGNTIYF	TGTGCCAGCAGCTTAAGGACAGGCCTCTCTGGAAACACCATATATTTT
TRBJ1-2	-	TRBV30	-	CAWTVDYGYTF	TGTGCCTGGACAGTTGACTATGGCTACACCTTC
TRBJ2-7	-	TRBV11-3	-	CASSLLGASWEQYF	TGTGCCAGCAGCTTATTAGGGGCCAGCTGGGAGCAGTACTTC
TRBJ1-2	-	TRBV12-3/TRBV12-4	-	CASRSPTTSTDNYGYTF	TGTGCCAGCAGATCCCCGACCACTTCGACGGATAACTATGGCTACACCTTC
TRBJ1-2	-	TRBV10-3	TRBD1	CAISGVTGRGYTF	TGTGCCATCAGCGGAGTGACAGGGAGAGGCTACACCTTC
TRBJ1-5	-	TRBV6-1	-	CASSLGQGRNQPQHF	TGTGCCAGCAGCCTCGGCCAGGGTCGCAATCAGCCCCAGCATTTT
TRBJ2-7	-	TRBV12-3/TRBV12-4	TRBD1	CASSPTGGYEQYF	TGTGCCAGCAGCCCGACAGGGGGCTACGAGCAGTACTTC
TRBJ2-7	-	TRBV6-1	TRBD1	CASSRQGAAFDEQYF	TGTGCCAGCAGTAGACAGGGGGCTGCCTTCGACGAGCAGTACTTC
TRBJ1-1	few	TRBV16	-	CASSSVSGRGNTEAFF	TGTGCCAGCAGCTCCGTATCAGGCAGGGGGAACACTGAAGCTTTCTTT
TRBJ2-2	few	TRBV30	TRBD1	CAWTGTGGTGELFF	TGTGCCTGGACCGGGACAGGGGGCACCGGGGAGCTGTTTTTT
TRBJ2-7	-	TRBV12-3/TRBV12-4	-	CASSTTREQYF	TGTGCCAGCAGTACCACGAGGGAGCAGTACTTC
TRBJ1-1	-	TRBV2	-	CASSERRPPGLNTEAFF	TGTGCCAGCAGTGAACGTCGGCCCCCCGGCCTGAACACTGAAGCTTTCTTT
TRBJ1-5	-	TRBV21-1	-	CASSTRQLYQPQHF	TGTGCCAGCAGCACAAGACAGCTATATCAGCCCCAGCATTTT
TRBJ2-1	-	TRBV5-1	-	CASSLREMTSNGGEQFF	TGCGCCAGCAGCTTGCGCGAGATGACTTCGAACGGGGGTGAGCAGTTCTTC
TRBJ1-4	-	TRBV10-1	TRBD1	CASTHPETGGTPQGEKLFF	TGCGCCAGCACACACCCCGAAACAGGGGGCACCCCACAGGGGGAAAAACTGTTTTTT
TRBJ1-2	few	TRBV20-1	-	CSASATSPGFNYGYTF	TGCAGTGCTAGCGCTACGTCCCCGGGTTTTAACTATGGCTACACCTTC
TRBJ2-1	-	TRBV7-9	-	CASSSREEQFF	TGTGCCAGCAGCTCCCGGGAGGAGCAGTTCTTC